This T cell receptor (beta chain) was identified during a study of blood T cells in healthy people across ages. Alongside a J-beta primer mix, a sample-barcoded 5' primer served in a second PCR lasting roughly 6 to 11 cycles. One entry per CDR3 protein results from TCRdb running MiXCR on the 5' RACE reads. The table records approximately 730,000 distinct CDR3 sequences, about 55% of them present only once. CDR3 length: 11 residues. The germline gives CDR1 DFQATT, CDR2 SNEGSKA (reference sequence). Study observations and caveats: A strong correlation was seen between TCR beta diversity and naive T cell percentage. The donors' CMV status was not determined, possibly confounding changes in expanded clonotypes.

Comments on this clonotype: What it recognizes is unknown.

The TCR sequence derives from a man of 80 years or more in good health. Material for sequencing was blood. The V and J genes are TRBV20-1 and TRBJ2-1; D not resolved. The CDR3 here is CSLTLGNEQFF. CDR3 bases: TGCAGCTTGACCCTAGGGAATGAGCAGTTCTTC.